The present entry profiles one TCR beta chain with its context. Its antigen is undetermined. Specified time point: pre-sensitization, week 0. As for treatment: therapeutic diphenylcyclopropenone sensitization with weekly scalp DPC. TCRdb reprocessed the RACE reads with MiXCR, giving one entry per CDR3 protein. The sample consists of 95,000 to 150,000 distinct CDR3 sequences, less than 15% of them appearing once. This entry comes from a study of human T cells and chemical hapten exposure. On the study more broadly: The sensitizer, 2% DPC, was used on 2 cm by 2 cm of upper inner arm skin. Study outcomes and limitations: Against controls, expanded TCRs gave rise to significantly more large CDR3 similarity clusters. There was alopecia in the donors, so their immune response may differ from that of healthy people. A positive correlation with patch test score was found for PT1 expanded TCR counts.

Sequenced here: whole blood, sampled in connection with sensitization to the hapten diphenylcyclopropenone (DPC). The source is a woman between 18 and 29 years old with alopecia areata. Some clones in this sample may be carry-over from other donors' samples.

The chain's CDR3 is CASSVSGYTQETQYF. CDR3 bases: TGTGCCAGCAGCGTTAGCGGGTACACACAAGAGACCCAGTACTTC. The chain has TRBV7-2 and TRBJ2-5; 7 positions agree with TRBD2. There are 15 residues in the CDR3. With 5 bases clipped from V and 2 bases from J, the junction kept 8 bases outside the gene matches. Per the germline V gene, CDR1 is SGHTA and CDR2 is FQGNSA.